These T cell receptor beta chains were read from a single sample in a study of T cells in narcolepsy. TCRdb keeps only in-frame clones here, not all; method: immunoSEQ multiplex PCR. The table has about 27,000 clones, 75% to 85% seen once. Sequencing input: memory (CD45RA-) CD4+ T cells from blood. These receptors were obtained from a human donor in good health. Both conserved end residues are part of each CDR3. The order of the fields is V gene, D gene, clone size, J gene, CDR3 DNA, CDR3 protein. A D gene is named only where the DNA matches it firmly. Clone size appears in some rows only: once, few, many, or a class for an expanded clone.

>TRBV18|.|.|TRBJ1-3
TGTGCCAGCTCACCCGGGGGCCGGTCTGGAAACACCATATATTTT
CASSPGGRSGNTIYF
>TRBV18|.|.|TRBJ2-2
TGTGCCAGCTCACCGGACGGACTAAGGCTGAACACCGGGGAGCTGTTTTTT
CASSPDGLRLNTGELFF
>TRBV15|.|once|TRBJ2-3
TGTGCCACCAGCAGAGATGGTGGGCGAGATACGCAGTATTTT
CATSRDGGRDTQYF
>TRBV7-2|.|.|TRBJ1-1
TGTGCCAGCAGCCGATCGGGGGCAGGCAACACTGAAGCTTTCTTT
CASSRSGAGNTEAFF
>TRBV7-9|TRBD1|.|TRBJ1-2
TGTGCCATCGAGGGGACAGCGGTCGATGGCTACACCTTC
CAIEGTAVDGYTF
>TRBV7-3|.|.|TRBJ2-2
TGTGCCAGCAGCTTTTGTCCGCTGGCGGCGAACACCGGGGAGCTGTTTTTT
CASSFCPLAANTGELFF
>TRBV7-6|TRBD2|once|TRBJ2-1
TGTGCCAGCAGCTTAAAGGCAGCGGGAGTCTCCTACAATGAGCAGTTCTTC
CASSLKAAGVSYNEQFF
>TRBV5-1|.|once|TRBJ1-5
TGCGCCAGCAGCTTTCTCCCAGGAGATAGCAATCAGCCCCAGCATTTT
CASSFLPGDSNQPQHF
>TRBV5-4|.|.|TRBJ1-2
TGTGCCAGCAGCCCTGGGACGCCCTACTATGGCTACACCTTC
CASSPGTPYYGYTF
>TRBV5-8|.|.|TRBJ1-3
TGTGCCAGCAGCTTGCTCAGGGGTGGAAACACCATATATTTT
CASSLLRGGNTIYF
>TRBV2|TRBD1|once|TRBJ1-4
TGTGCCAGCAGAAAGAGACAGGGAGCTAATGAAAAACTGTTTTTT
CASRKRQGANEKLFF
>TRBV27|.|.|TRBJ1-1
TGTGCCAGCAGTTTATGGGTGGCTGACCGGAACACTGAAGCTTTCTTT
CASSLWVADRNTEAFF